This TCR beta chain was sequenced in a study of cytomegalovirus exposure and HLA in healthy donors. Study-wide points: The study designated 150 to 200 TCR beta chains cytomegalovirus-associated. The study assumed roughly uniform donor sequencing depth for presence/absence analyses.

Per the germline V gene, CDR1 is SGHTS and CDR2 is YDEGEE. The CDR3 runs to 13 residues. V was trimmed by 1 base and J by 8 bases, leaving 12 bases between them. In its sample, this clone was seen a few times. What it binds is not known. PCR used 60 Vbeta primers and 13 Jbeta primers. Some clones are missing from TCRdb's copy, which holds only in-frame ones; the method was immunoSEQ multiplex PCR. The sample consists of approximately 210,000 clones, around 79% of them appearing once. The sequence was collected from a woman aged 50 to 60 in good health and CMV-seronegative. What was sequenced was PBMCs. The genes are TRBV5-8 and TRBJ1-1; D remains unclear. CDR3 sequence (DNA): TGTGCCAGCAGCTTGCCGAGACACGCAGAAGCTTTCTTT. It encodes CASSLPRHAEAFF.